A selection of T cell receptor beta chains follows, all from one sample in a study of cytomegalovirus exposure and HLA in healthy donors. Clones were read by immunoSEQ multiplex PCR, and TCRdb kept only the in-frame ones, dropping some. The top ten hold 4% to 5.5% of the sample, which has under 200,000 clones, 65% to 70% seen once. The source material was PBMCs. The receptors come from a young woman in good health and CMV-seropositive. Each CDR3 is given without its conserved first and last residue.

V gene | CDR3 protein
TRBV5-8 | ASSTYGTSGYEQY
TRBV6-5 | ASSYSAARGSEKLF
TRBV5-1 | ASSPPADPSTDTQY
TRBV5-4 | ASSLASGSIEQF
TRBV11-3 | ASARQMNTEAF
TRBV2 | ASLRVGLLYEQY
TRBV11-2 | ASSFGTSGGRYNEQF
TRBV28 | ASSGTGPHEYGYT
TRBV30 | AWSSYTEAF
TRBV19 | ASSTLRTGELF
TRBV7-8 | ASSLVASRGETQY
TRBV28 | ASSFSFPVGEETQY
TRBV9 | ASSASSSGRGLF
TRBV9 | ASSPGGWGNQPQH
TRBV30 | AWSVPLREGPWSQETQY
TRBV5-1 | ASGVLTAAGEEQY
TRBV5-1 | ASSLGTSTLGGEY
TRBV6-1 | ASSARERGVAYEQY
TRBV7-6 | ASSLMGTSAEQF
TRBV6-6 | ASLQGDENIQY
TRBV7-8 | ASSLPDRDRKSYEQY
TRBV19 | ASSTRTGGIGTDTQY
TRBV27 | ASTSPRIPNEKLF
TRBV19 | AAQGRGHQPQH
TRBV18 | ASTTGTGGTEAF
TRBV2 | ASRMDRGRSNYGYT
TRBV7-9 | ASSSSIGVGSYNSPLH
TRBV9 | ASSASSGRSNNEQF
TRBV9 | ASSTGQVDYGYT
TRBV7-7 | ASSPDASSLQETQY
TRBV2 | ASSHSSVEFVDTQY
TRBV28 | ATAPGGSSYEQY
TRBV5-6 | ASSLGGGPQH
TRBV30 | AWQTGSGLTYEQY
TRBV6-7 | ASSLTGSGYGYT
TRBV27 | ASSPRGLVGELF
TRBV7-9 | ASSHGQGRYEQY
TRBV28 | ASNPWTQSGELF
TRBV11-3 | ASSMTGVSGNTIY
TRBV7-9 | ASSLQGAGGSPLH
TRBV7-9 | ASSPTGQMNTEAF
TRBV7-9 | ASSSPSRDSGHLSYEQY
TRBV7-8 | ASSLGPMFVTGELF
TRBV6-1 | ASRGVGGLADTQY
TRBV7-9 | ASSLVGGADYGYT
TRBV28 | ASSLQGANTGELF
TRBV11-3 | ASSSARILSSKYGYT
TRBV5-1 | ASSRTPEGRAF
TRBV19 | ASQGNGYT
TRBV2 | ASKGGASQPQH
TRBV27 | ASSLAGTEKLF
TRBV28 | ASSLLSGLNTGELF
TRBV19 | ASSIQGSPEQY
TRBV7-9 | ASIAWRGKMNTEAF